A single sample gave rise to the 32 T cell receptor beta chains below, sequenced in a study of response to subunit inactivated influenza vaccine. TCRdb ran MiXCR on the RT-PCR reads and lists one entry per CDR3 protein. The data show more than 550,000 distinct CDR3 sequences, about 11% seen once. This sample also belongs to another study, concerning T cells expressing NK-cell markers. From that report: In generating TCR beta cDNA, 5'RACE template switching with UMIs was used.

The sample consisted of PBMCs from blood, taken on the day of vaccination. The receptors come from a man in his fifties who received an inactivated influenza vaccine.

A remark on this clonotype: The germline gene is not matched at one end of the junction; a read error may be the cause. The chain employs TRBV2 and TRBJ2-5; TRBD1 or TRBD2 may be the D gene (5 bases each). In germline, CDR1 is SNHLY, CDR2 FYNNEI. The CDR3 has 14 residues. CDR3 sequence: CASSEQGLGETQNF. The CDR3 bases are TGTGCCAGCAGTGAACAGGGATTGGGAGAGACCCAGAACTTC. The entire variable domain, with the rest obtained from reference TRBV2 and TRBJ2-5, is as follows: EPEVTQTPSHQVTQMGQEVILRCVPISNHLYFYWYRQILGQKVEFLVSFYNNEISEKSEIFDDQFSVERPDGSNFTLKIRSTKLEDSAMYFCASSEQGLGETQNFGPGTRLLVL.

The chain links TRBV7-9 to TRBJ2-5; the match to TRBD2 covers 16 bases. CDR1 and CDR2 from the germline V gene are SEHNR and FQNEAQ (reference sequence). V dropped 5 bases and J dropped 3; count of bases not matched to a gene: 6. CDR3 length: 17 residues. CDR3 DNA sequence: TGTGCCAGCAGCCCGGGACTAGCGGGAGGGGGTAAAGAGACCCAGTACTTC. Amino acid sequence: CASSPGLAGGGKETQYF.

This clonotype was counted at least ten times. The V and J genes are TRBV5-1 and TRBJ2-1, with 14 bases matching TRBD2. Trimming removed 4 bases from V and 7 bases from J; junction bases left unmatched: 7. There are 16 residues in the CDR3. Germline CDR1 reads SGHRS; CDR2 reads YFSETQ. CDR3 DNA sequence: TGCGCCAGCAGCGCGACTAGCGGGGGGGTTGTTAATGAGCAGTTCTTC. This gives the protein CASSATSGGVVNEQFF.

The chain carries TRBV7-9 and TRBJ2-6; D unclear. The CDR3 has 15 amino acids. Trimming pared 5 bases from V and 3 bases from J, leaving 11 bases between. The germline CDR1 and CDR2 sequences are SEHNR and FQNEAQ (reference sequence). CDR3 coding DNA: TGTGCCAGCAGCCCGACGGGTATTGGGGCCAACGTCCTGACTTTC. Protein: CASSPTGIGANVLTF.

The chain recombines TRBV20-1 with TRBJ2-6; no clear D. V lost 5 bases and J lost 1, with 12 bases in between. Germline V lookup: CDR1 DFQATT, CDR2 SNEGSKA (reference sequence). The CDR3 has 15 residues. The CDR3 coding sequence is TGCAGTGCTGAAAGGCAGAATTCTGGGGCCAACGTCCTGACTTTC. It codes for CSAERQNSGANVLTF.

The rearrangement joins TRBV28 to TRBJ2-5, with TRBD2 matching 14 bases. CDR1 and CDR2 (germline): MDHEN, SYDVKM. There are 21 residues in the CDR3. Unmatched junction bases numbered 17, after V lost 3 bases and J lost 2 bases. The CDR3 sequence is CASSFPSSGTSGRGTQETQYF. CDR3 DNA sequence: TGTGCCAGCAGTTTCCCGTCCTCCGGGACTAGCGGGAGAGGGACTCAAGAGACCCAGTACTTC. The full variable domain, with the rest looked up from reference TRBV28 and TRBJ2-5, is DVKVTQSSRYLVKRTGEKVFLECVQDMDHENMFWYRQDPGLGLRLIYFSYDVKMKEKGDIPEGYSVSREKKERFSLILESASTNQTSMYLCASSFPSSGTSGRGTQETQYFGPGTRLLVL.

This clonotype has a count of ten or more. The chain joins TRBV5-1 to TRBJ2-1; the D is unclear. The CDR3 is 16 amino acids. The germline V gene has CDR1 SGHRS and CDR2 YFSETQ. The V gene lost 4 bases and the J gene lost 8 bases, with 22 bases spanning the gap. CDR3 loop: CASSQMWPAAIYEQFF. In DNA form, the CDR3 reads TGCGCCAGCAGCCAGATGTGGCCCGCCGCGATCTATGAGCAGTTCTTC. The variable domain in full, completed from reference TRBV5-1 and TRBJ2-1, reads KAGVTQTPRYLIKTRGQQVTLSCSPISGHRSVSWYQQTPGQGLQFLFEYFSETQRNKGNFPGRFSGRQFSNSRSEMNVSTLELGDSALYLCASSQMWPAAIYEQFFGPGTRLTVL.

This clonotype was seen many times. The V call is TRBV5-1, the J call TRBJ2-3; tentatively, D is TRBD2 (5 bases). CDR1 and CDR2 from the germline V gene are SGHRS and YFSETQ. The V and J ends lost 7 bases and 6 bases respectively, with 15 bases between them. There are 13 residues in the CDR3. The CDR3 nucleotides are TGCGCCAGCCGGCTCGGGATAGGGGATACGCAGTATTTT. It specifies CASRLGIGDTQYF.

CDR3: CASSPIGRLNTEAFF. CDR3 nucleotides: TGTGCCAGCTCACCCATAGGCAGGTTGAACACTGAAGCTTTCTTT. The chain links TRBV18 to TRBJ1-1; no clear D. Trimming removed 3 bases from V and 0 bases from J, with 11 bases in between. CDR1 KGHSH and CDR2 LQKENI come from the germline V gene. The CDR3 extends over 15 amino acids.

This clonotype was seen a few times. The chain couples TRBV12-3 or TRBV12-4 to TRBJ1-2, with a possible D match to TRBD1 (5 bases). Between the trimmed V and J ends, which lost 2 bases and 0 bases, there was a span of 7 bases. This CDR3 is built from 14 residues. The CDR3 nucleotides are TGTGCCAGCAGTTTAACAGGACCTAACTATGGCTACACCTTC. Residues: CASSLTGPNYGYTF.

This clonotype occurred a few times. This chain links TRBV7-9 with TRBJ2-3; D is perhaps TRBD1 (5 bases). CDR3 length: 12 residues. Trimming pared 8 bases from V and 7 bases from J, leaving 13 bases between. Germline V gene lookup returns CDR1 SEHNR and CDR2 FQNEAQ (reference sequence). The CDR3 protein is CASSGDSNTQYF. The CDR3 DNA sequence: TGTGCCAGCTCAGGAGACAGTAATACGCAGTATTTT.

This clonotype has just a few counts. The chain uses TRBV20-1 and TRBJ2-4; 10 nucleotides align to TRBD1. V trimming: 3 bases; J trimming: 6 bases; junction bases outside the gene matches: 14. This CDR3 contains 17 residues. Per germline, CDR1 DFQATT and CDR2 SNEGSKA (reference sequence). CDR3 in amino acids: CSARQKGQGFYRNIQYF. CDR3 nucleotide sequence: TGCAGTGCTAGGCAAAAGGGACAGGGGTTTTACAGAAACATTCAGTACTTC.

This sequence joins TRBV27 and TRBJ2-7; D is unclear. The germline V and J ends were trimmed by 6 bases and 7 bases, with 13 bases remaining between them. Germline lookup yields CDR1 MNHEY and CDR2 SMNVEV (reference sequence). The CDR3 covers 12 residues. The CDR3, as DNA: TGTGCCAGCAGCTTCCCCGATGGGGAGCAGTACTTC. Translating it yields CASSFPDGEQYF.

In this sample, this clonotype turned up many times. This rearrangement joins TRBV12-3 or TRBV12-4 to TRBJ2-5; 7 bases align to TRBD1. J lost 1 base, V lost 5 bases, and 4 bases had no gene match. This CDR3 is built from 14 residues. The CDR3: CASSGDSSQETQYF. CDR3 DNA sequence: TGTGCCAGCAGTGGGGACAGCTCCCAAGAGACCCAGTACTTC.

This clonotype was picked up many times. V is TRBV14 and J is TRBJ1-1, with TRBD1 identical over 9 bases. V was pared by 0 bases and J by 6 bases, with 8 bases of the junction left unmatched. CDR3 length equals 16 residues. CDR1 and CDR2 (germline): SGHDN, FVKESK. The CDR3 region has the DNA TGTGCCAGCAGCCAAGATCTAGGACAGGGGAGGGCTGAAGCTTTCTTT. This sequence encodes CASSQDLGQGRAEAFF.

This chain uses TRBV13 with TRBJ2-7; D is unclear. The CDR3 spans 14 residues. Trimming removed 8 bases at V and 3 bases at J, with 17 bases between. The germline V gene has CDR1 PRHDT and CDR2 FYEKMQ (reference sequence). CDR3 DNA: TGTGCCAGCGGCCCTAGGCTAATCTGCTACGAGCAGTACTTC. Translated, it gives CASGPRLICYEQYF.

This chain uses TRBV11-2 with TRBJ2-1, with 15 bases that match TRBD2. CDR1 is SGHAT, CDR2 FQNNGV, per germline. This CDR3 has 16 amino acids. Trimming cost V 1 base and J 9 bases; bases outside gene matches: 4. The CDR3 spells CASSLVGLAGGFEQFF. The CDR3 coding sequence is TGTGCCAGCAGCTTAGTGGGACTAGCGGGAGGTTTTGAGCAGTTCTTC.

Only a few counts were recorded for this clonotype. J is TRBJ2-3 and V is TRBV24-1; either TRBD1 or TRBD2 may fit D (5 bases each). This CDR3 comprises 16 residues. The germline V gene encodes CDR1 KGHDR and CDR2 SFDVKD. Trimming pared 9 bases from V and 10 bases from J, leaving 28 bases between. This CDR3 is CATEEEPGPGTRAQYF. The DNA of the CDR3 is TGTGCCACCGAGGAAGAACCGGGACCGGGGACCCGGGCGCAGTATTTT.

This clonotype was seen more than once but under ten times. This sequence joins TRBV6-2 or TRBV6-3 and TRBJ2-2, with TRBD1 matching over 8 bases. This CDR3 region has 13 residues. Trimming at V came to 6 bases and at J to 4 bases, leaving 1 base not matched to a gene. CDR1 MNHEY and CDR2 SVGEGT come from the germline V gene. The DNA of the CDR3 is TGTGCCAGCAGACAGGGGGGCACCGGGGAGCTGTTTTTT. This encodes CASRQGGTGELFF.

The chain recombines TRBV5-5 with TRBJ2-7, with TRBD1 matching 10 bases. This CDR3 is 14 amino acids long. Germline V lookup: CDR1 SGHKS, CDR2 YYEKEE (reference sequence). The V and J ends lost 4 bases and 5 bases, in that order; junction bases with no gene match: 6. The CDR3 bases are TGTGCCAGCAGCGCCGGGACAGGGGTTAACGAGCAGTACTTC. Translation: CASSAGTGVNEQYF.

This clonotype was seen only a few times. CDR3 DNA: TGTGCCAGCAGCACGGGACAGCCAAATTCACCCCTCCACTTT. Translation: CASSTGQPNSPLHF. The rearrangement links TRBV7-8 to TRBJ1-6; 7 nucleotides align to TRBD1. The junction had 5 bases not matched to a gene; V was cut back by 5 bases and J by 7 bases. Germline V gene lookup returns CDR1 SGHVS and CDR2 FQNEAQ. The CDR3 sequence is 14 residues long.

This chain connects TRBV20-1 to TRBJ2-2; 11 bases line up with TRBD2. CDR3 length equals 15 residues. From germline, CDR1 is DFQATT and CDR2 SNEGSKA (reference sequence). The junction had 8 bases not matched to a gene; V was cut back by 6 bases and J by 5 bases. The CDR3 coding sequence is TGCAGTGCCCAAGAACTAGCGGGAGTTACCGGGGAGCTGTTTTTT. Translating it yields CSAQELAGVTGELFF.

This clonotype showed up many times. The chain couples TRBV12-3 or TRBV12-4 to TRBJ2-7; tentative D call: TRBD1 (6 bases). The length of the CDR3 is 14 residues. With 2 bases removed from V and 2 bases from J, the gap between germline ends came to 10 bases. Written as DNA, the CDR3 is TGTGCCAGCAGTTTATGGGGGCTCACCTACGAGCAGTACTTC. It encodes CASSLWGLTYEQYF.

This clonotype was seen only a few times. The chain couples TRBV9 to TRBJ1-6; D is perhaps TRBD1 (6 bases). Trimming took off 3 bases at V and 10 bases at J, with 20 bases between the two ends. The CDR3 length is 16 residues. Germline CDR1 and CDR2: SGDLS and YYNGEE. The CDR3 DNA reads TGTGCCAGCAGCGCAAGCAGGGGAGTGGAGGGGTCACCCCTCCACTTT. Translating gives CASSASRGVEGSPLHF.

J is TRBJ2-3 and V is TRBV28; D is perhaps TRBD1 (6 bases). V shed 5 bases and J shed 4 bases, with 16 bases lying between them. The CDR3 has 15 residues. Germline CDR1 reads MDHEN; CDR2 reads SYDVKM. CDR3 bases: TGTGCCAGCAGTACCTATACACAGGGAGCAGATACGCAGTATTTT. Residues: CASSTYTQGADTQYF.

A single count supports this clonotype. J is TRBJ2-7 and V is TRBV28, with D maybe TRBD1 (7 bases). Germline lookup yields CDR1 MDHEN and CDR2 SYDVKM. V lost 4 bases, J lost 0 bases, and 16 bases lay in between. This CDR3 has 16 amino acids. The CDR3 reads CASSSRRDSYSYEQYF. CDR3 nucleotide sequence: TGTGCCAGCAGTTCAAGGCGGGACAGCTACTCCTACGAGCAGTACTTC.

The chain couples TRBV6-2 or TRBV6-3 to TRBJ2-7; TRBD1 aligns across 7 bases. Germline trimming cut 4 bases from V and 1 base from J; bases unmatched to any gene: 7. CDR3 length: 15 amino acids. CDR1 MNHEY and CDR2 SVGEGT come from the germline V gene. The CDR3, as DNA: TGTGCCAGCAGTTCGCCGGACAGGTTTTCCTACGAGCAGTACTTC. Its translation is CASSSPDRFSYEQYF.

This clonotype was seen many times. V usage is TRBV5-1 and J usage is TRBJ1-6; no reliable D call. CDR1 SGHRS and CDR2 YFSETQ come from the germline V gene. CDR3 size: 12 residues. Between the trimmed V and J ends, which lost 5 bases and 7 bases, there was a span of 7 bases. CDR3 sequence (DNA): TGCGCCAGCAGGGACGGCAATTCACCCCTCCACTTT. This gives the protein CASRDGNSPLHF. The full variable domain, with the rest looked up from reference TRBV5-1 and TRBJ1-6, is KAGVTQTPRYLIKTRGQQVTLSCSPISGHRSVSWYQQTPGQGLQFLFEYFSETQRNKGNFPGRFSGRQFSNSRSEMNVSTLELGDSALYLCASRDGNSPLHFGNGTRLTVT.

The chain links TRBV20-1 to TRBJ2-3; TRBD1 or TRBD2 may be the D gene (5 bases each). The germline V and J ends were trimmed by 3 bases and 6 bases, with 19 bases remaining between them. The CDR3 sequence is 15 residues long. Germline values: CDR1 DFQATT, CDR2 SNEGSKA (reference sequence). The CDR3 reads CSASGAPQTPDTQYF. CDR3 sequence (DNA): TGCAGTGCTAGCGGGGCTCCCCAAACCCCGGATACGCAGTATTTT.

CDR3 protein: CASSSQRERFF. The CDR3 DNA is TGTGCCAGCAGTTCCCAGCGGGAACGGTTCTTC. V is TRBV6-5 and J is TRBJ2-1, with 7 bases identical to TRBD2. Per germline, CDR1 MNHEY and CDR2 SVGAGI. After removal of 4 bases from V and 15 bases from J, the junction contained 6 bases not matched to a gene. CDR3 length: 11 amino acids.

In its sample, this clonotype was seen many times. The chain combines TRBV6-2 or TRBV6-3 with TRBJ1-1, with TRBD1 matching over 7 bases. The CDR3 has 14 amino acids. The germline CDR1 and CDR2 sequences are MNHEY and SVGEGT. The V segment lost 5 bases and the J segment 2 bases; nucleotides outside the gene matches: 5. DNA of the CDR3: TGTGCCAGCAGTGGAGGACAGGTCAACACTGAAGCTTTCTTT. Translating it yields CASSGGQVNTEAFF.

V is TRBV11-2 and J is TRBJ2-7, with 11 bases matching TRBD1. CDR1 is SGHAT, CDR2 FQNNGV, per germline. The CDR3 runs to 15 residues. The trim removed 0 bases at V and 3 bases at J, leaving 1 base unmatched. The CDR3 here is CASSLDGTGGYEQYF. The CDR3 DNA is TGTGCCAGCAGCTTAGATGGGACAGGGGGCTACGAGCAGTACTTC. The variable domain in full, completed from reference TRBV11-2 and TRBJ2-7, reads EAGVAQSPRYKIIEKRQSVAFWCNPISGHATLYWYQQILGQGPKLLIQFQNNGVVDDSQLPKDRFSAERLKGVDSTLKIQPAKLEDSAVYLCASSLDGTGGYEQYFGPGTRLTVT.